This passage covers 2 T cell receptor beta chains from one sample sequenced in a study of blood T cell repertoires in COVID-19. The assay was immunoSEQ multiplex PCR, and TCRdb's table has in-frame clones only and misses some. The profile covers 300,000 to 450,000 clones, with roughly 90% appearing a single time and roughly 1% taken by the ten largest. Sequencing was carried out using PBMCs or T cells enriched from blood (not recorded which). The receptors derive from a woman aged 25 to 45 who had recovered from COVID-19.

This clone occurred once. The rearrangement uses TRBV6-5 and TRBJ1-1; 9 nucleotides align to TRBD1. Germline V CDR1 and CDR2: MNHEY, SVGAGI. The CDR3 is 14 amino acids. With 7 bases clipped from V and 3 bases from J, the junction kept 6 bases outside the gene matches. This CDR3 is CASTGQGRHTEAFF. CDR3 nucleotide sequence: TGTGCCAGCACTGGACAGGGGAGGCACACTGAAGCTTTCTTT.

This clone was detected a few times. The J gene is TRBJ1-5, the V gene TRBV29-1; D gene unclear. Trimming left V 3 bases short and J 2 bases short, with 8 bases between. In germline, CDR1 is SQVTM, CDR2 ANQGSEA. This CDR3 contains 13 residues. DNA for the CDR3: TGCAGCGTTGAGCTAGGCGGCAATCAGCCCCAGCATTTT. Its protein is CSVELGGNQPQHF. Supplemented by reference TRBV29-1 and TRBJ1-5, the full variable domain reads SAVISQKPSRDICQRGTSLTIQCQVDSQVTMMFWYRQQPGQSLTLIATANQGSEATYESGFVIDKFPISRPNLTFSTLTVSNMSPEDSSIYLCSVELGGNQPQHFGDGTRLSIL.